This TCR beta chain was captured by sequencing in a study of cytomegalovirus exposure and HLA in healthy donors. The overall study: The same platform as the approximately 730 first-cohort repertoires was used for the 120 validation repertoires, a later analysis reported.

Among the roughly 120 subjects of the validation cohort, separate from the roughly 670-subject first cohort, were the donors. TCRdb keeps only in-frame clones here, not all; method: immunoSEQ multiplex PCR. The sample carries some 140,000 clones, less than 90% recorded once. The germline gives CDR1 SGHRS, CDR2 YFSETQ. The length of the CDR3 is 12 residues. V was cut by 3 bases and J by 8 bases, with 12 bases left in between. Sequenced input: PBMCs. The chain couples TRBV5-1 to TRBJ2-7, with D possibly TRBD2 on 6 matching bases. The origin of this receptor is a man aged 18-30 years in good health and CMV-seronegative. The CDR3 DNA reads TGCGCCAGCAGCTCGGGCGGGGCACAGCAGTACTTC. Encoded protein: CASSSGGAQQYF.